This record covers a single TCR beta chain. Its antigen is still unknown. The source of the sample is a study of PD-1 blockade in classical Hodgkin lymphoma. Study results and caveats: With respect to the repertoire differences, their causes, possibly disease activity or prior therapy, remain undefined.

Germline V gives CDR1 SGHNT, CDR2 YYREEE (reference sequence). CDR3 length equals 15 residues. The ends lost 3 bases at V and 5 bases at J; junction bases unmatched: 9. Sequencing used immunoSEQ multiplex PCR; TCRdb keeps in-frame clones, though not all of them. This table holds about 20,000 clones, 85% to 90% found once. The time point is: newly diagnosed, previously untreated cHL patient sample. CD4+ T cells were purified from thawed PBMCs by negative selection. Newly diagnosed, untreated classical Hodgkin lymphoma PBMCs provided comparison. The chain joins TRBV5-4 to TRBJ2-5, with 8 bases identical to TRBD2. What was sequenced was CD4+ T cells from blood. This clonotype originated in a human donor with classical Hodgkin lymphoma. As DNA, the CDR3 is TGTGCCAGCAGCTCAAAGACTAGCGTTGACGAGACCCAGTACTTC. This sequence encodes CASSSKTSVDETQYF.